Reported below is one T cell receptor beta chain. What this receptor recognizes is not known. Qualities for individual bases were not recorded, and no much larger clone is one base off. This record comes from a study of cytomegalovirus exposure and HLA in healthy donors (TCRdb year 2017). Regarding the study in general: An earlier analysis of fewer than 750 of the donors reported approximately 300 Gb of sequence data and about 120 million unique TCR beta sequences obtained from about 179 million T cells. High-throughput TCR immunosequencing, statistical association of individual TCRs with disease status, and machine learning were combined to predict cytomegalovirus infection status. In a later analysis, previously published TCR beta repertoires from 550 to 750 donors were re-analyzed and high-resolution HLA genotyping was added so that TCR occurrence patterns could be studied. Donor age, sex, ethnicity and CMV serostatus were collected together with the repertoire data. The genetic ancestry cluster associated with self-reported Caucasian donors included 65% to 90% of the 398 genotyped donors. The study aimed to test whether cataloging public T cell receptors could reveal signatures of past pathogen exposure. A separate validation cohort of 100 to 150 different subjects was used in addition to the 666-subject first cohort. An early release that covered some 640 HLA-typed donors contained approximately 300 gigabases of sequencing data and some 87 million unique TCR sequences. In the later analysis, no new phenotypic data were used to find candidate immune exposures; instead, reliance was placed on TCR beta sequences and their occurrence across donors. Among approximately 370 genotyped donors of the cohort, an average of about 220,000 unique TCR beta nucleotide sequences was sequenced per donor, of which roughly 17% were non-productive. Roughly 5 DR-DQ haplotypes were handled as single units for association and clustering, since linkage in the cohort was strong. An earlier analysis of 500 to 650 of the donors applied high-throughput TCR beta sequencing to assess whether each TCR beta V gene segment acted as functional or pseudogenic. The number of typed donors differed by locus: roughly 620-640 for A, B, C, DRB1 and DQB1; approximately 520 for DQA1; 606 for DPA1; and some 470 for DPB1. In a later genetic analysis, genome-wide SNP genotypes for about 60% of the 666 donors were used, and that subset was treated as a discovery cohort. The study profiled the T cell repertoires of some 610 subjects by immunosequencing and related them to cytomegalovirus serostatus. Class I and class II HLA loci were covered by the typing at four-digit resolution. Every repertoire in the discovery cohort had been generated on one and the same sequencing platform. The full study reports these points: When HLA alleles, especially DR and DQ, strongly co-occurred, TCR associations were difficult to assign to individual alleles. In a later analysis, the rate of TCR association differed among HLA loci, with DRB1 alleles having the most associated TCRs and HLA-C alleles having the fewest. The cohort was sequenced for TCR beta chains only, and without alpha or paired-chain data the features that could be detected were limited. Because counts were too low, 15 to 20 rarely observed V segments, including chromosome 9 orphons, were excluded from the earlier analysis of some 540 of the donors. The only immune exposure information available for the cohort was CMV serostatus. Roughly uniform sequencing depth across donors was assumed in presence/absence analyses, although this assumption may not hold. Several of the top co-occurrence clusters appeared to be linked to parvovirus B19, influenza, CMV and Epstein-Barr virus, according to a later analysis. The study listed 150 to 200 TCR beta chains as associated with cytomegalovirus. Cytomegalovirus status was reported to be diagnosed by the classifier with high specificity and sensitivity in both the original and validation cohorts. A later genetic analysis reported fewer N-insertions in productive TCRs among donors in an Asian-associated ancestry cluster than the roughly 700-donor mean. Some IMGT-functional V segments, including TRBV6-2 and TRBV6-3, could not be distinguished by the 87-base-pair reads and were therefore excluded. A further reported finding was that TCR beta sequences accurately predicted the HLA-A and HLA-B alleles for most subjects in the first cohort. The authors suggested that the approach could potentially be generalized to other disease states and immunological phenotypes. A cluster of highly shared sequence variants was judged likely to be a technical artifact of the sequencing pipeline. An association between a missense DCLRE1C variant and V-gene and J-gene trimming of TCR beta chains was found in a later genetic analysis and replicated in an independent cohort. Broadly in line with IMGT annotations, most TCR beta V segments showed up in productive rearrangements about 90% or about 30% of the time in an earlier analysis of 450 to 600 of the donors. In vitro tests confirmed that a few of the cytomegalovirus-associated TCR beta chains recognize cytomegalovirus antigens. According to a later analysis, most CMV-associated TCR beta chains appeared to be HLA-restricted, and the HLA associations seemed to be driven largely by CMV exposure. Because some donors lacked HLA typing at each locus, the association tests relied only on the typed subset. A later analysis found that HLA-associated TCR beta chains were more clonally expanded and had lower generation probabilities than equally common non-associated chains. A later analysis associated about 17,000 TCR beta sequences with specific HLA alleles at a false discovery rate of 0.05. Across donors, most TCR sequences were observed very rarely, whereas some public TCRs were present in many individuals. Linkage disequilibrium might explain the correlated functional status among segregating V segments, but an unknown experimental factor could not be excluded.

From the germline V gene, CDR1 is MDHEN and CDR2 is SYDVKM. CDR3 length: 16 amino acids, cysteine to phenylalanine. This entry keeps only the CDR3 DNA: 48 bases, framed from base 1. The junction shows trimming of 2 bases on V and 5 bases on J, and the gene matches do not reach 6 bases of it. The cohort was made up of about 610 healthy bone marrow donors. Cohort members were all nominally healthy when sampled, although unrecorded immune exposures were likely present. The donor was CMV seropositive and was included in the group of some 290 seropositive cohort members. A peripheral blood sample was provided by each donor, and peripheral blood mononuclear cells were used for TCR beta sequencing. Genomic DNA was extracted from the blood cell samples with the Qiagen DNeasy Blood Extraction Kit. The library was generated by the immunoSEQ multiplex PCR assay. For the multiplex PCR, a mixture combining 60 forward primers for TCR Vbeta segments and 13 reverse primers for TCR Jbeta segments was used. The CDR3 region of rearranged TCR beta genes was amplified from genomic DNA with a multiplex PCR assay. The amplified TCR beta libraries were sequenced on the Illumina HiSeq System as 87-base-pair reads. Per the source publication's procedure: A later analysis tallied around 82 million unique TCR beta chains across the 650 to 750 repertoires, and around 10 million of those chains were shared by two or more donors. A nearest-neighbor algorithm error-corrected the raw reads and collapsed the reads into unique sequences, merging closely related sequences to remove PCR and sequencing errors. CDR3 sequences were aligned to IMGT reference sequences to assign V, D and J gene segments. For a sequence to be retained, a match of at least six nucleotides to both a V gene segment and a J gene segment was required. A rearrangement was called productive if the CDR3 had no stop codons and remained in frame with V and J, and every other rearrangement was called non-productive. CDR3 was defined according to IMGT convention as the region running from the second conserved V-encoded cysteine to the conserved J-encoded phenylalanine. The earlier analysis of 500 to 650 of the donors excluded any sequence lacking an unambiguous match to a single V gene segment. In an earlier analysis of about 590 of the donors, a V segment was called functional when productive rearrangements were above 56.7%, and segregating when the standard deviation between donors exceeded 5%. A statistical classification framework was built for diagnosing cytomegalovirus status from the catalog of TCR beta chain sequences. A later analysis assigned V and J genes by comparing TCR nucleotide sequences with IMGT/GENE-DB human TR gene sequences. A later analysis assigned CDR3 sequences and most-parsimonious VDJ recombination scenarios with the TCRdist pipeline. A later analysis defined each TCR beta chain by its CDR3 amino acid sequence plus V-gene family, and excluded reads lacking a unique V-gene family. To address suspected cross-contamination and a sequencing artifact, a later analysis removed around 600 highly shared, low-generation-probability nucleotide sequences. For each public chain, a later analysis derived a clonal expansion index from normalized ranks of inferred template counts within each repertoire. In a later analysis, generation probabilities were computed with a VDJ recombination model fitted to out-of-frame rearrangements, and the resulting probabilities were checked against IGoR. In a later analysis, TCR-TCR, TCR-HLA and TCR-CMV co-occurrence was scored with hypergeometric tests, and a repertoire-size bias correction was applied to TCR pairs. To estimate false discovery rates, a later analysis permuted the HLA or CMV assignments 20 times. In a later analysis, co-occurring TCRs were grouped using DBSCAN, with TCRdist sequence similarity added in when clustering inside HLA-allele-positive subsets. Repertoires with fewer than 30,000 or more than 120,000 public chains, plus five repertoires with anomalous nucleotide sharing, were excluded from co-occurrence clustering. The table comes from immuneACCESS by way of TCRdb, which keeps in-frame sequences with V and J called. Part of the clones is missing from these tables; in studies checked, under half for an unresolved V gene and the rest for unknown reasons. V and J calls and clone size are given by that table; D and trimming were obtained from the DNA. The sample includes around 170,000 clones, with 76% observed a single time. The top ten clonotypes cover less than 2.5% of the sample.

The sequence links TRBV28 to TRBJ1-6, with 7 central nucleotides matching TRBD1. The clonotype was recovered from a woman aged 25-40 years in good health and CMV-seropositive. The sample consisted of PBMCs. The bases are TGTGCCAGCAGTTTAGACAGGGCCATAGATAATTCACCCCTCCACTTT. This codes for CASSLDRAIDNSPLHF.